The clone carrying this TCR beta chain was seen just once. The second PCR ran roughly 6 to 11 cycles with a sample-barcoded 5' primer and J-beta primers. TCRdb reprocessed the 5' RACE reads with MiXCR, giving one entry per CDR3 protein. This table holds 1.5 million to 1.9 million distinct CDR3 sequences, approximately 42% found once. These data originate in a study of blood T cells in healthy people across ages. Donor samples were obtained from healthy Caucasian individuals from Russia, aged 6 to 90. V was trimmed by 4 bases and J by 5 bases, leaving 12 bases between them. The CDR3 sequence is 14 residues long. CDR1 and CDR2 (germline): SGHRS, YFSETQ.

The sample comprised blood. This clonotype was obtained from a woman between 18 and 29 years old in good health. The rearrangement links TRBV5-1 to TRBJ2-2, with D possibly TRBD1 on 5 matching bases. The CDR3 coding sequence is TGCGCCAGCAGCCCCGAGACAGCTACCGGGGAGCTGTTTTTT. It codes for CASSPETATGELFF.